This T cell receptor (beta chain) stems from a study of T cells in Graves' hyperthyroidism and ophthalmopathy. The study's findings and limits: Before onset, ophthalmopathy was predicted by the model a median 6.5 months earlier.

Amplified TCR beta CDR3 regions derived from RNA transcripts. HTBI primers were the set used in a first-round RT-PCR of the TCR CDR3. Using its own MiXCR run on the multiplex PCR reads, TCRdb lists one record per CDR3 protein. The sample records more than 500,000 distinct CDR3 sequences, about 16% being singletons. Clinical symptoms, serum thyroxine and TRAb, thyroid ultrasound and orbital computed tomography together formed the diagnostic basis. This clonotype was seen ten or more times. Its antigen is undetermined. Germline-derived CDR1 and CDR2 are MGHRA and YSYEKL. J lost 2 bases, V lost 4 bases, and 10 bases had no gene match. This CDR3 spans 18 amino acids.

Input material: blood. The TCR originated in a woman between 25 and 40 years old with Graves' ophthalmopathy. This rearrangement joins TRBV4-1 to TRBJ2-3; the match to TRBD2 covers 12 bases. CDR3 amino acids: CASSRHGASGRDTDTQYF. The CDR3 coding sequence is TGCGCCAGCAGCCGCCACGGAGCTAGCGGGAGGGACACAGATACGCAGTATTTT.